Below, one TCR beta chain is given with its context. In the original processing: Using reference gene primer amplification, nucleated cell counts were estimated. This table comes from immunoSEQ multiplex PCR, and its TCRdb copy is limited to in-frame clones, with some not included. V, J and clone size are those of that table, while D and trimming were read from the DNA. The sample holds fewer than 600,000 clones; 89% are singletons and the top ten take 0.7% to 1%. Followed over time, Seattle patients had been enrolled while infection was active. Trimming at V came to 5 bases and at J to 6 bases, leaving 7 bases not matched to a gene. The length of the CDR3 is 14 residues. Germline-derived CDR1 and CDR2 are WNHNN and SYGVQD (reference sequence). This entry comes from a study of blood T cell repertoires in COVID-19. Study-wide context: Whether acute or convalescent, the COVID-19 samples came from the United States, Italy and Spain.

Source material: peripheral blood. This TCR derives from a young man with COVID-19, enrolled during active disease. The chain uses TRBV10-1 and TRBJ2-7, with 10 bases lining up with TRBD2. The CDR3 reads CASSLSSGRSEQYF. CDR3 DNA: TGCGCCAGCAGTTTGTCTAGCGGGAGATCCGAGCAGTACTTC.